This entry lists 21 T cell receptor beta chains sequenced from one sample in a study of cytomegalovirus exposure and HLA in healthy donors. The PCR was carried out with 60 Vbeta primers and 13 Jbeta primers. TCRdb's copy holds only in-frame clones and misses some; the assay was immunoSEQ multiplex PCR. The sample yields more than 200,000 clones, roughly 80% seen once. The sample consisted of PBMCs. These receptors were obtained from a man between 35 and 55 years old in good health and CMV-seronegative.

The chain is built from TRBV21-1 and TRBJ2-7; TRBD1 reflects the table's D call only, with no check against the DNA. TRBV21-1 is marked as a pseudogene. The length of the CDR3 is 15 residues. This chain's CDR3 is CASSPGTGNIYEQYF. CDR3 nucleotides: TGTGCCAGCTCCCCCGGGACAGGGAACATCTACGAGCAGTACTTC.

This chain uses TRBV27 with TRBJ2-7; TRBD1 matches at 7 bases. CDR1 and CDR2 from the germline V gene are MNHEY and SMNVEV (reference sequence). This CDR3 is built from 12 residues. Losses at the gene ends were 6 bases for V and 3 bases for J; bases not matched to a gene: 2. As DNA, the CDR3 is TGTGCCAGCAGGGGGGACAGCTACGAGCAGTACTTC. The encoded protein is CASRGDSYEQYF.

The CDR3 sequence is CASRGQGDSYGYTF. For the CDR3, the DNA is TGTGCCAGCAGGGGACAGGGGGATTCCTATGGCTACACCTTC. The genes are TRBV11-3 and TRBJ1-2; 11 bases fit TRBD1. The CDR3 covers 14 residues. V shed 6 bases, J shed 4 bases, and the junction held 4 bases outside the gene matches. Germline loops: CDR1 SGHNT, CDR2 YENEEA.

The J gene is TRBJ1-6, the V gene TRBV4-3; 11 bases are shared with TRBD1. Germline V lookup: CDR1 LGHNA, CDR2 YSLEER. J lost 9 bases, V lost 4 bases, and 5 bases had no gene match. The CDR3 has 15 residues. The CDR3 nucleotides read TGCGCCAGCAGCCTATCCGGGACAGGGGGTTCACCCCTCCACTTT. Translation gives CASSLSGTGGSPLHF.

The CDR3 reads CASSLFGSGSSYEQYF. As DNA, the CDR3 is TGTGCCAGCAGCCTCTTCGGTAGCGGGAGCTCCTACGAGCAGTACTTC. This chain links TRBV4-2 with TRBJ2-7; TRBD2 matches at 9 bases. Germline CDR1 and CDR2: LGHNA and YNFKEQ. CDR3 length: 16 residues. V lost 4 bases and J lost 0; bases outside the gene matches: 7.

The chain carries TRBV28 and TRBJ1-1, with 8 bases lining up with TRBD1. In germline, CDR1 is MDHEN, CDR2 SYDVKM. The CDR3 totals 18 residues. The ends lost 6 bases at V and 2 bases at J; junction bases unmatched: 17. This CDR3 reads CASSGDWGRGLLNTEAFF. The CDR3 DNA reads TGTGCCAGCAGCGGGGATTGGGGCAGGGGGCTGCTAAACACTGAAGCTTTCTTT.

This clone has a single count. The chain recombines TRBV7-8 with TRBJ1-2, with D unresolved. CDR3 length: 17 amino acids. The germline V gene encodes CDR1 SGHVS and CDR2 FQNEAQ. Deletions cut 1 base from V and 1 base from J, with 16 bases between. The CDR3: CASSLDSEWALNYGYTF. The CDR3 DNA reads TGTGCCAGCAGCTTAGATTCGGAATGGGCGCTTAACTATGGCTACACCTTC.

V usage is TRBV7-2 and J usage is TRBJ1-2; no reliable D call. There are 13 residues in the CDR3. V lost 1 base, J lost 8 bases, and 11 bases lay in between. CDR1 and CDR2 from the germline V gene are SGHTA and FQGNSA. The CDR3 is CASSLGPTGGYTF. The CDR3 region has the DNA TGTGCCAGCAGCTTAGGCCCAACGGGGGGCTACACCTTC. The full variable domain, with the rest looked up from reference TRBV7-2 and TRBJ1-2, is GAGVSQSPSNKVTEKGKDVELRCDPISGHTALYWYRQSLGQGLEFLIYFQGNSAPDKSGLPSDRFSAERTGGSVSTLTIQRTQQEDSAVYLCASSLGPTGGYTFGSGTRLTVV.

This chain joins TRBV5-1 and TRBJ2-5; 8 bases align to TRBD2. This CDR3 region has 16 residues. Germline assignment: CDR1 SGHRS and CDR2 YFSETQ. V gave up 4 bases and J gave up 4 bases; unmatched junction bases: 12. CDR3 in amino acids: CASSPTLAGIGETQYF. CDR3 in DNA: TGCGCCAGCAGCCCGACCTTAGCGGGAATAGGAGAGACCCAGTACTTC.

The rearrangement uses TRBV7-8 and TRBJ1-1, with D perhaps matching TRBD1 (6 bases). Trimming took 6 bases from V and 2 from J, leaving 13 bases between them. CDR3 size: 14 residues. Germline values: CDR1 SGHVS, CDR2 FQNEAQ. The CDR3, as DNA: TGTGCCAGCAGGTCAGGGGCTCTTAACACTGAAGCTTTCTTT. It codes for CASRSGALNTEAFF.

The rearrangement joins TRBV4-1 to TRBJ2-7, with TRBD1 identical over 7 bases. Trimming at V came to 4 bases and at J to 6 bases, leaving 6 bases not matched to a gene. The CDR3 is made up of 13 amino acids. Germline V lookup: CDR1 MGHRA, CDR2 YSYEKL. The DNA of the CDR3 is TGCGCCAGCAGCCTAGGGGGCGGAGGCGAGCAGTACTTC. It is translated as CASSLGGGGEQYF.

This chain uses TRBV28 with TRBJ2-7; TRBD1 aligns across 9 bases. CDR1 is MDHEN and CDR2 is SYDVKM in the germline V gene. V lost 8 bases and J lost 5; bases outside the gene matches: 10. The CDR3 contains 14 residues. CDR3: CASVPGQGMHEQYF. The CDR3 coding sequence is TGTGCCAGCGTGCCGGGACAGGGAATGCACGAGCAGTACTTC.

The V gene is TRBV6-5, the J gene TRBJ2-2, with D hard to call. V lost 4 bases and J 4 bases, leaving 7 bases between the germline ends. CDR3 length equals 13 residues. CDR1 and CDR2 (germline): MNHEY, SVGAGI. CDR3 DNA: TGTGCCAGCAGTTCGCGTGGCACCGGGGAGCTGTTTTTT. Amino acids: CASSSRGTGELFF.

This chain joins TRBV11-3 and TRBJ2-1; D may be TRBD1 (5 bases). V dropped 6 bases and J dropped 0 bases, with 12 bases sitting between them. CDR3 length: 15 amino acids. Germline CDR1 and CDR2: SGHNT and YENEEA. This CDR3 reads CASSSRRGSYNEQFF. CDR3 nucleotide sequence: TGTGCCAGCAGTTCCCGAAGGGGCTCCTACAATGAGCAGTTCTTC.

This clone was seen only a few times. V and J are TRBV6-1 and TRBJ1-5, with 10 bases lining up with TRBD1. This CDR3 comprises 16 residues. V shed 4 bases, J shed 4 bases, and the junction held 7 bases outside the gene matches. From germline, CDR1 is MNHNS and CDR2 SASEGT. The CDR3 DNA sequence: TGTGCCAGCAGTGCCTCGACAGGGGGCGGAAATCAGCCCCAGCATTTT. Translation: CASSASTGGGNQPQHF.

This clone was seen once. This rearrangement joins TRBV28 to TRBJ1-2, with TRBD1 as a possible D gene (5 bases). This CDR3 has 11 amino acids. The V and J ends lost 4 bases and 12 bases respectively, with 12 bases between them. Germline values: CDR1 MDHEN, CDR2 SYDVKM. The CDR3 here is CASSSGLEDTF. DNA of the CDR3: TGTGCCAGCAGTTCGGGACTCGAAGACACCTTC.

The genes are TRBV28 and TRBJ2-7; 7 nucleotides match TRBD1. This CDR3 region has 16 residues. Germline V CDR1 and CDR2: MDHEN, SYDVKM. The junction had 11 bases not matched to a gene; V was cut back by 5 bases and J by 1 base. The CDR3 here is CASSNPSTGWSYEQYF. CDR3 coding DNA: TGTGCCAGCAGTAACCCCTCGACAGGGTGGTCCTACGAGCAGTACTTC.

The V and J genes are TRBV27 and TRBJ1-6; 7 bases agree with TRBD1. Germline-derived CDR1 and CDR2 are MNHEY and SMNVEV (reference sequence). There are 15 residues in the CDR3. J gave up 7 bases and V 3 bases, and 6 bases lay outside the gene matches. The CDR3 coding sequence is TGTGCCAGCAGTTTGGAGGGGGCGCAGAATTCACCCCTCCACTTT. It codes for CASSLEGAQNSPLHF.

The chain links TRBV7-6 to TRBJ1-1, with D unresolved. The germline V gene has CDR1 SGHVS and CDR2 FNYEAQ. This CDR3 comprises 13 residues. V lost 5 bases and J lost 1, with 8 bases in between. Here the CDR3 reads CASSEQPNTEAFF. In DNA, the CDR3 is TGTGCCAGCAGCGAACAGCCGAACACTGAAGCTTTCTTT.

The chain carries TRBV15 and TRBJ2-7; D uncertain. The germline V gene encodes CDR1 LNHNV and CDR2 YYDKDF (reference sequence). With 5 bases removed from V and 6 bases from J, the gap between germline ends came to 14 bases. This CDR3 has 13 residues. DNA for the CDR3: TGTGCCACCAGCCCCCTAGTAGCTCGCGAGCAGTACTTC. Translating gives CATSPLVAREQYF.

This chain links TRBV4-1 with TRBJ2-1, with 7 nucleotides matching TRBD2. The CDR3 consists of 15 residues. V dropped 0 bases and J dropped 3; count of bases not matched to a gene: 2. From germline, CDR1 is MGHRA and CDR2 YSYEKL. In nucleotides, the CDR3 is TGCGCCAGCAGCCAAGATGTAGCGGGCTACAATGAGCAGTTCTTC. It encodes CASSQDVAGYNEQFF.